This is a list of T cell receptor beta chains from one sample in a study of blood T cell repertoires in COVID-19. Clones were read by immunoSEQ multiplex PCR, and TCRdb kept only the in-frame ones, dropping some. The sample yields approximately 82,000 clones, around four fifths seen once. Sequencing was performed on peripheral blood. These receptors were taken from a human donor in a cohort sampled during active COVID-19. Both conserved end residues are part of each CDR3. D genes are given only for firm matches. Some rows mark clone size as missing; the rest say once, few, many or name a class of expanded clone.

.	TRBD1	TRBV4-2	18	TRBJ2-6	TGTGCCAGCAGCCAAGACCCTCAACAGGGGTCTCGGGCCAACGTCCTGACTTTC	CASSQDPQQGSRANVLTF
.	.	TRBV7-6	14	TRBJ1-2	TGTGCCAGCAGCTTTGATGACAGCGTCTATGGCTACACCTTC	CASSFDDSVYGYTF
once	.	TRBV9	14	TRBJ1-1	TGTGCCAGCAGCGTAGAATGGACAAACACTGAAGCTTTCTTT	CASSVEWTNTEAFF
.	.	TRBV7-2	17	TRBJ1-6	TGTGCCAGCAGCTTATTGCCGGGGTTGGCCAAGGGATCACCCCTCCACTTT	CASSLLPGLAKGSPLHF
.	.	TRBV5-1	16	TRBJ1-6	TGCGCCAGCAGCTCCCAGGGGAGCTCCTATAATTCACCCCTCCACTTT	CASSSQGSSYNSPLHF
.	.	TRBV15	16	TRBJ1-4	TGTGCCACCAGCGGGCTGTTTGGGCGAGCTAATGAAAAACTGTTTTTT	CATSGLFGRANEKLFF
.	.	TRBV12-3/TRBV12-4	13	TRBJ1-1	TGTGCCAGCAGACAGAGTTTGAACACTGAAGCTTTCTTT	CASRQSLNTEAFF
few	.	TRBV25-1	12	TRBJ2-5	TGTGCCAGCAGTGCGGGGAGGACGCCAAAGTACTTC	CASSAGRTPKYF
.	TRBD1	TRBV5-8	17	TRBJ1-5	TGTGCCAGCAGCTTCGAGCAGGACAGGGCGAGCAATCAGCCCCAGCATTTT	CASSFEQDRASNQPQHF
.	.	TRBV11-2	15	TRBJ2-7	TGTGCCAGCAGCCGCAGCACAGAGGGTTCCTACGAGCAGTACTTC	CASSRSTEGSYEQYF
.	.	TRBV11-2	14	TRBJ1-2	TGTGCCAGCAGCTTTGGGCAGGGGTTGAATGGCTACACCTTC	CASSFGQGLNGYTF
once	TRBD1	TRBV7-2	14	TRBJ2-7	TGTGCCAGCAGCTTTGGACAGGTAAACTACGAGCAGTACTTC	CASSFGQVNYEQYF
once	.	TRBV6-5	14	TRBJ1-5	TGTGCCAGCAGTTTAAGGGGTCTCAATCAGCCCCAGCATTTT	CASSLRGLNQPQHF
few	.	TRBV7-8	14	TRBJ1-6	TGTGCCAGCAGCTTACCCGGGGATGGGTCACCCCTCCACTTT	CASSLPGDGSPLHF
.	TRBD2	TRBV3-1/TRBV3-2	19	TRBJ2-3	TGTGCCAGCAGCTCGTTAAACAGGCAAGCGGGGGTTTACACAGATACGCAGTATTTT	CASSSLNRQAGVYTDTQYF
.	TRBD2	TRBV6-2/TRBV6-3	15	TRBJ2-7	TGTGCCAGCAGTTACTCCGGGACTAGACCTCTCGAGCAGTACTTC	CASSYSGTRPLEQYF
.	.	TRBV3-1/TRBV3-2	16	TRBJ2-3	TGTGCCAGCAGCCAAGTCACAGGGTTTAGCACAGATACGCAGTATTTT	CASSQVTGFSTDTQYF
.	TRBD2	TRBV27	15	TRBJ2-3	TGTGCCAGCAGGCGAGCGGGGGGATCCACAGATACGCAGTATTTT	CASRRAGGSTDTQYF
.	TRBD2	TRBV28	17	TRBJ2-3	TGTGCCAGCAGTTTGGGACTAGCGGGGGTCAGCACAGATACGCAGTATTTT	CASSLGLAGVSTDTQYF
.	.	TRBV18	13	TRBJ2-2	TGTGCCAGCTCACCACCGAGTGTCGGGGAGCTGTTTTTT	CASSPPSVGELFF
once	.	TRBV7-3	17	TRBJ2-3	TGTGCCAGCAGCTTCACGGGTGGACTCGCTCTCTCCGGTACGCAGTATTTT	CASSFTGGLALSGTQYF
.	TRBD2	TRBV7-8	16	TRBJ2-5	TGTGCCAGCAGCTTAGGTTGGTCGGGGGGCCAAGAGACCCAGTACTTC	CASSLGWSGGQETQYF
.	.	TRBV4-2	13	TRBJ2-7	TGTGCCAGCAGCCAAGTGGGGGCATACGAGCAGTACTTC	CASSQVGAYEQYF
.	.	TRBV6-5	14	TRBJ2-5	TGTGCCAGCAGTTACTCGTGGGACAAACAGACCCAGTACTTC	CASSYSWDKQTQYF
.	TRBD1	TRBV5-1	16	TRBJ1-6	TGCGCCAGCAGCTTGGCAGGGGGAACAGCGTATTCACCCCTCCACTTT	CASSLAGGTAYSPLHF
.	.	TRBV7-2	16	TRBJ2-3	TGTGCCAGCAGCTTAGCGGGGCTTGCTGCTGGAGATACGCAGTATTTT	CASSLAGLAAGDTQYF
.	.	TRBV19	15	TRBJ2-7	TGTGCCACCTCATCAGGCAGCAGGGCGGTCTACGAGCAGTACTTC	CATSSGSRAVYEQYF
.	.	TRBV18	15	TRBJ2-5	TGTGCCAGCTCACCACCGGGGGCAGTCCAAGAGACCCAGTACTTC	CASSPPGAVQETQYF
once	.	TRBV5-1	14	TRBJ1-1	TGCGCCAGCAGCTTCACAGGGTCGCACACTGAAGCTTTCTTT	CASSFTGSHTEAFF
medium-sized	.	TRBV19	12	TRBJ1-5	TGTGCCAGTAAAGAGGGAAATCAGCCCCAGCATTTT	CASKEGNQPQHF